These T cell receptor beta chains were read from a single sample in a study of T-cell reconstitution after alpha-beta-depleted transplantation in children. Using its own MiXCR run on the PCR reads, TCRdb lists one record per CDR3 protein. This table has about 980,000 distinct CDR3 sequences, roughly 29% appearing once. The specimen was PBMCs, mostly from graft donor cells, collected 360 days after TCRalphabeta/CD19-depleted stem cell transplant. Source of these receptors: a boy in the first two years of life who had a stem cell transplant for SCID, so the T cells may come from the graft donor. Both conserved end residues are part of each CDR3. The D gene is left open where the match is weak. Rows give clone size only sometimes, using once, few, many, or a class for an expanded clone.

j_call,d_call,clone_size,v_call,cdr3_nt,cdr3_aa
TRBJ2-6,NA,NA,TRBV19,TGTGCCAGTACCCCGGTAATGTCTGGGGCCAACGTCCTGACTTTC,CASTPVMSGANVLTF
TRBJ2-1,NA,few,TRBV12-3/TRBV12-4,TGTGCCAGCAGTCCGACAGGACTTCCCTACAATGAGCAGTTCTTC,CASSPTGLPYNEQFF
TRBJ2-4,NA,NA,TRBV7-8,TGTGCCAGCAGCCGGGGGGCCAGGAACATTCAGTACTTC,CASSRGARNIQYF
TRBJ2-5,NA,NA,TRBV19,TGTGCCAGTAGTAGCGGGGCCTGGGGCGAGACCCAGTACTTC,CASSSGAWGETQYF
TRBJ2-2,TRBD2,once,TRBV20-1,TGCAGTGCTAGTCGAACCATAGCGGGGGGTAACACCGGGGAGCTGTTTTTT,CSASRTIAGGNTGELFF
TRBJ2-2,TRBD2,NA,TRBV6-1,TGTGCCGCCGCTAGCGGGGGGGCGGGGACCGGGGAGCTGTTTTTT,CAAASGGAGTGELFF
TRBJ1-2,NA,NA,TRBV20-1,TGCAGTGCTAGACAGGGGCCACCCTATGGCTACACCTTC,CSARQGPPYGYTF
TRBJ2-6,NA,many,TRBV12-3/TRBV12-4,TGTGCCAGCAGTTTCGGGGGCTCTGGGGCCAACGTCCTGACTTTC,CASSFGGSGANVLTF
TRBJ2-7,NA,NA,TRBV5-1,TGCGCCAGCAGCCAGAACCCGCGGACTGCGGCTAAGTGGTACGAGCAGTACTTC,CASSQNPRTAAKWYEQYF
TRBJ1-5,NA,NA,TRBV7-9,TGTGCCAGCTTCTCCACAGGGAGGCAGCCCCAGCATTTT,CASFSTGRQPQHF
TRBJ2-3,NA,NA,TRBV10-3,TGTGCCTCCGGCCCGGCAGATACGCAGTATTTT,CASGPADTQYF
TRBJ2-1,TRBD1,few,TRBV6-5,TGTGCCAGCACTCCAACCGGGACAGGGGGCTCCGGCCGTAAGTTCTTC,CASTPTGTGGSGRKFF
TRBJ1-1,TRBD1,few,TRBV10-3,TGTGCCATCGGACAGGGGCCAGGCACTGAAGCTTTCTTT,CAIGQGPGTEAFF
TRBJ2-1,TRBD2,NA,TRBV10-3,TGTGCCATCAGTGAGATGGAGCGGGGGCATGGTGAGCAGTTCTTC,CAISEMERGHGEQFF
TRBJ2-3,NA,many,TRBV7-9,TGTGCCAGCAGCCTACGGGACACAGATACGCAGTATTTT,CASSLRDTDTQYF
TRBJ2-3,NA,NA,TRBV18,TGTGCCAGCTCGCCCGGGACACGAGATACAGATACGCAGTATTTT,CASSPGTRDTDTQYF
TRBJ1-5,NA,once,TRBV18,TGTGCCAGCTCACTATCCAGGGGAATGGGCAATCAGCCCCAGCATTTT,CASSLSRGMGNQPQHF
TRBJ2-3,TRBD2,few,TRBV10-3,TGTGCCATCAGTGATTTAGCGGGGCCCCGGTCGCCAGATACGCAGTATTTT,CAISDLAGPRSPDTQYF
TRBJ2-1,NA,few,TRBV5-6,TGTGCCAGCAGCTTTCCGGGGGAGTGGTACAATGAGCAGTTCTTC,CASSFPGEWYNEQFF
TRBJ2-6,TRBD1,NA,TRBV6-5,TGTGCCAGCAGTTACTCGGCGACAGGGGTATCGATTGGGGCCAACGTCCTGACTTTC,CASSYSATGVSIGANVLTF
TRBJ1-2,TRBD1,few,TRBV7-9,TGTGCCAGCAGTCGACAGGGGACTAACTATGGCTACACCTTC,CASSRQGTNYGYTF
TRBJ2-3,TRBD2,few,TRBV4-2,TGTGCCAGCAGCGGCGCGGGACTAGCGGGGGGGCGGACAGATACGCAGTATTTT,CASSGAGLAGGRTDTQYF
TRBJ2-7,NA,NA,TRBV7-3,TGTGCCAGCAGCTTCTTTACGGGGAACGAGCAGTACTTC,CASSFFTGNEQYF
TRBJ2-2,NA,NA,TRBV20-1,TGCAGTGCTAGTAGCGGAATGAACACCGGGGAGCTGTTTTTT,CSASSGMNTGELFF
TRBJ1-1,NA,NA,TRBV15,TGTGCCACTGGCCGAAGGGGGAACACTGAAGCTTTCTTT,CATGRRGNTEAFF
TRBJ2-7,NA,few,TRBV20-1,TGCAGTGCTAGAGATCCAGGGAACACCTACGAGCAGTACTTC,CSARDPGNTYEQYF
TRBJ1-3,NA,few,TRBV20-1,TGCAGTGCTAGATCCCAGGGTCGGGGGAGAAACACCATATATTTT,CSARSQGRGRNTIYF
TRBJ1-3,NA,once,TRBV7-9,TGTGCCAGCAGTTTTAGGGAGCCTGGAAACACCATATATTTT,CASSFREPGNTIYF
TRBJ2-1,NA,few,TRBV7-8,TGTGCCAGCAGCTTAGTGGTCCCTGGTGGCGAGCAGTTCTTC,CASSLVVPGGEQFF
TRBJ2-1,NA,NA,TRBV6-1,TGTGCCAGCAGTGGGTCGGGGGTTATAGCCAATGAGCAGTTCTTC,CASSGSGVIANEQFF
TRBJ2-2,NA,few,TRBV20-1,TGCAGTGCTAGAGCAACAGGGAAGCCCGGGGAGCTGTTTTTT,CSARATGKPGELFF
TRBJ1-1,TRBD1,few,TRBV5-1,TGCGCCAGCAGCTACGACAGGGACGGGGCTTTCTTT,CASSYDRDGAFF
TRBJ2-4,TRBD2,NA,TRBV4-2,TGTGCCAGCAGCCAAGGGACTAGCGGGAGCAACATTCAGTACTTC,CASSQGTSGSNIQYF
TRBJ1-3,TRBD1,NA,TRBV15,TGTGCCACCAGCAGAGAACGGGGACAGAGGGCTCCTGGAAACACCATATATTTT,CATSRERGQRAPGNTIYF
TRBJ2-7,NA,few,TRBV7-9,TGTGCCAGCAGCTTAGGACTGAGCGAGCAGTACTTC,CASSLGLSEQYF
TRBJ1-2,NA,few,TRBV10-3,TGTGCCATCAGTGAGTCGATGAATTGGGGCTACACCTTC,CAISESMNWGYTF
TRBJ2-3,NA,NA,TRBV10-1,TGCGCCAGCTCCGCGGGACTCCCCACAGATACGCAGTATTTT,CASSAGLPTDTQYF
TRBJ2-1,TRBD1,NA,TRBV5-1,TGCGCCAGCAGCTCTGGACAGGGGAGGACCTACAATGAGCAGTTCTTC,CASSSGQGRTYNEQFF
TRBJ2-2,TRBD2,NA,TRBV12-3/TRBV12-4,TGTGCCAGCAGCGGGACTAGCACGGGGGAGCTGTTTTTT,CASSGTSTGELFF
TRBJ2-3,TRBD2,NA,TRBV20-1,TGCAGTGCTACTACGGGACTAGCGGCCACAGATACGCAGTATTTT,CSATTGLAATDTQYF
TRBJ2-3,TRBD2,few,TRBV11-1,TGTGCCAGCAGCCGTCAGGAGCGGGGGGGCACAGATACGCAGTATTTT,CASSRQERGGTDTQYF
TRBJ1-1,NA,NA,TRBV10-3,TGTGCCTCAGCGGGAGTGAACACTGAAGCTTTCTTT,CASAGVNTEAFF
TRBJ2-7,NA,NA,TRBV11-2,TGTGCCAGCAGCTGGACGCCAACCTACGAGCAGTACTTC,CASSWTPTYEQYF
TRBJ2-3,TRBD2,NA,TRBV29-1,TGCAGCGTTGACCTAGCGGGGGGATTAGATACGCAGTATTTT,CSVDLAGGLDTQYF
TRBJ1-1,NA,NA,TRBV28,TGTGCCAGCAGTTTTTCGGGTCAAGGGACCATCACTGAAGCTTTCTTT,CASSFSGQGTITEAFF
TRBJ2-7,TRBD2,few,TRBV9,TGTGCCAGCAGCGCGGGAAGCGGGGCGTCCTACGAGCAGTACTTC,CASSAGSGASYEQYF
TRBJ2-3,TRBD2,NA,TRBV20-1,TGCAGTGCTAGACGGGACTACACAGATACGCAGTATTTT,CSARRDYTDTQYF
TRBJ2-7,NA,NA,TRBV7-6,TGTGCCAGCAGCAAGGGAACGGGCTCCTACGAGCAGTACTTC,CASSKGTGSYEQYF
TRBJ2-3,NA,NA,TRBV12-3/TRBV12-4,TGTGCCAGCAGTAATCAGGGTGGCGGCGACACAGATACGCAGTATTTT,CASSNQGGGDTDTQYF
TRBJ1-3,NA,NA,TRBV20-1,TGCAGTGCTAGAACAGCCTCTGGAAACACCATATATTTT,CSARTASGNTIYF
TRBJ1-2,NA,NA,TRBV15,TGTGCCACCAGCAGATCAACGCCGGGACGCATAGGCTACACCTTC,CATSRSTPGRIGYTF
TRBJ1-1,NA,few,TRBV12-3/TRBV12-4,TGTGCCAGCAGTCGCGTTGGGGGACGGGTGAACACTGAAGCTTTCTTT,CASSRVGGRVNTEAFF
TRBJ1-2,NA,NA,TRBV5-1,TGCGCCAGCAGCTTGAGCAGACCTCGAACTAACTATGGCTACACCTTC,CASSLSRPRTNYGYTF
TRBJ2-7,NA,few,TRBV28,TGTGCCAGCAGTCCCCCGGGACCCGGGGCCTACGAGCAGTACTTC,CASSPPGPGAYEQYF
TRBJ1-5,NA,NA,TRBV5-1,TGCGCCAGCAGCTTGGCGGGGGGAATCGGGCAGCCCCAGCATTTT,CASSLAGGIGQPQHF
TRBJ2-5,NA,NA,TRBV5-1,TGCGCCAGCAGCTTGGGGACTATCCGAGAGACCCAGTACTTC,CASSLGTIRETQYF
TRBJ2-2,TRBD2,NA,TRBV10-2,TGCGCCAGCAGTGAGTTCGGGGGGTGGAGCACCGGGGAGCTGTTTTTT,CASSEFGGWSTGELFF
TRBJ2-2,TRBD1,NA,TRBV7-2,TGTGCCAGCAGCTTTCGACAGGGAACGAACACCGGGGAGCTGTTTTTT,CASSFRQGTNTGELFF
TRBJ2-3,NA,NA,TRBV20-1,TGCAGTGCCCGAGGCTCACAACGGGAGACGCAGTATTTT,CSARGSQRETQYF